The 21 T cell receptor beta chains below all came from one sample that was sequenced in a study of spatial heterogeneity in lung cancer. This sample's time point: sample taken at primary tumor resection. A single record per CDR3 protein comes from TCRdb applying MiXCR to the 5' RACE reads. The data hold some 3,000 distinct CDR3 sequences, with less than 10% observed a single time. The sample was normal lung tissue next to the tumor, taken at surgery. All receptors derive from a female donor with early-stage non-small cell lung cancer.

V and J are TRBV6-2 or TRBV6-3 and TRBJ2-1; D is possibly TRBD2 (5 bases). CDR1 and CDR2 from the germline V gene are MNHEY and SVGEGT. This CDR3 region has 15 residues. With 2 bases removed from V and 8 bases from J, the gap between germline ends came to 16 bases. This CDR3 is CASSYVALAIHEQFF. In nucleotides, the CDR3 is TGTGCCAGCAGTTACGTGGCGCTAGCCATCCATGAGCAGTTCTTC.

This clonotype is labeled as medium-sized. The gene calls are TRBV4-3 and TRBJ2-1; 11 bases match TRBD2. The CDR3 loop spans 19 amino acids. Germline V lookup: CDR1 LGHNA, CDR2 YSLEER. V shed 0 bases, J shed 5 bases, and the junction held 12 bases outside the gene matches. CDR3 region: CASSQDGTSGGLLNNEQFF. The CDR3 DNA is TGCGCCAGCAGCCAAGATGGGACTAGCGGAGGACTTCTAAACAATGAGCAGTTCTTC.

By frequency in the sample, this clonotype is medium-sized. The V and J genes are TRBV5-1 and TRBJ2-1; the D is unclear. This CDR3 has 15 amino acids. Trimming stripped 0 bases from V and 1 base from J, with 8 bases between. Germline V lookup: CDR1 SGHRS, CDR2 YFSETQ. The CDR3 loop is CASSLEGKSYNEQFF. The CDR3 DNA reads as TGCGCCAGCAGCTTGGAAGGAAAGTCCTACAATGAGCAGTTCTTC.

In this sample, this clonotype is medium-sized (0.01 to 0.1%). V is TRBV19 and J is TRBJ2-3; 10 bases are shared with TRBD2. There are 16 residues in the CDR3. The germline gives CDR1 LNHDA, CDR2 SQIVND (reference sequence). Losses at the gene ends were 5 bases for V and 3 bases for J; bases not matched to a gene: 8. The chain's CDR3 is CASSVRAGGRTDTQYF. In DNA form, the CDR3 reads TGTGCCAGTAGTGTCCGAGCGGGGGGGCGGACAGATACGCAGTATTTT.

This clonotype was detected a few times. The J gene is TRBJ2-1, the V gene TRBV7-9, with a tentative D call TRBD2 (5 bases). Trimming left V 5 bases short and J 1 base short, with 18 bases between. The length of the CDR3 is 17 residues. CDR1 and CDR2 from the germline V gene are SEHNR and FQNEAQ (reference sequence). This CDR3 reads CASSRVLATESYNEQFF. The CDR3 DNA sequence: TGTGCCAGCAGCCGAGTGCTAGCTACGGAATCCTACAATGAGCAGTTCTTC.

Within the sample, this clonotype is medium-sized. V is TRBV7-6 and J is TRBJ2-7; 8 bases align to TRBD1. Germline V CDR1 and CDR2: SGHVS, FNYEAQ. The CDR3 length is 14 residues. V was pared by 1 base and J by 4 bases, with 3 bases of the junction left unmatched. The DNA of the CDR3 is TGTGCCAGCAGCTTAGTAACAGGGGGATACGAGCAGTACTTC. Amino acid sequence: CASSLVTGGYEQYF.

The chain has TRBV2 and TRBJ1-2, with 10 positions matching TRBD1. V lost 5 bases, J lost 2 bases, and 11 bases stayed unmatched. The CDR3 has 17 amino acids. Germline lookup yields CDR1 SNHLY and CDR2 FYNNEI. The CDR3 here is CASSRYGTGVDNYGYTF. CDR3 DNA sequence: TGTGCCAGCAGTCGGTATGGGACAGGGGTCGACAACTATGGCTACACCTTC.

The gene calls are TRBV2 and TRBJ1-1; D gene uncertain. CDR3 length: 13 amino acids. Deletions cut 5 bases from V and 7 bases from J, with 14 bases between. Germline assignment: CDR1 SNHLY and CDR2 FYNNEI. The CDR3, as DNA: TGTGCCAGCAGTAAGGAACAAGGAAATGAAGCTTTCTTT. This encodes CASSKEQGNEAFF.

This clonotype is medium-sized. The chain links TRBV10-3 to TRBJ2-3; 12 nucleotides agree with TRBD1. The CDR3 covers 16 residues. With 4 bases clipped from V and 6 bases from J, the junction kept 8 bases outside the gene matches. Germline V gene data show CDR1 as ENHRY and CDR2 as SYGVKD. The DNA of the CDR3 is TGTGCCATCAGTGCCAAGGGACAGGGGGCCCCCGATACGCAGTATTTT. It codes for CAISAKGQGAPDTQYF.

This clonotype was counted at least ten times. CDR3 protein: CASSLYAGDSPLHF. CDR3 nucleotides: TGTGCCAGCAGTTTATACGCAGGTGACTCACCCCTCCACTTT. V is TRBV27 and J is TRBJ1-6, with D uncertain. The CDR3 extends over 14 amino acids. Deletions cut 1 base from V and 10 bases from J, with 11 bases between. Germline assignment: CDR1 MNHEY and CDR2 SMNVEV (reference sequence).

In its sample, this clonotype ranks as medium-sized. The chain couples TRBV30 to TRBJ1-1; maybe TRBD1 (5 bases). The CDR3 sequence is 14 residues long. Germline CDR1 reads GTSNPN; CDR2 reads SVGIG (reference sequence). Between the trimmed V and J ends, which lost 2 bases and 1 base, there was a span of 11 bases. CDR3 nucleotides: TGTGCCTGGAGTAAACAGGTCCCGAACACTGAAGCTTTCTTT. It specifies CAWSKQVPNTEAFF.

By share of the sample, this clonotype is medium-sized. This CDR3 reads CAWRGLPNEQFF. The CDR3 DNA sequence: TGTGCCTGGAGGGGACTACCAAATGAGCAGTTCTTC. J is TRBJ2-1 and V is TRBV30; 7 bases line up with TRBD2. J was trimmed by 7 bases and V by 3 bases; bases with no gene match: 3. The germline V gene encodes CDR1 GTSNPN and CDR2 SVGIG (reference sequence). This CDR3 has 12 residues.

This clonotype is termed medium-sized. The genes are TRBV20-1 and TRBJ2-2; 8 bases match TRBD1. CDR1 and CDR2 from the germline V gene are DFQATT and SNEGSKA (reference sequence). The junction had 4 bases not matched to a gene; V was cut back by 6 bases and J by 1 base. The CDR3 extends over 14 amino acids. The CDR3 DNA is TGCAGTGCAACCGGGACAGGGAACACCGGGGAGCTGTTTTTT. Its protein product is CSATGTGNTGELFF.

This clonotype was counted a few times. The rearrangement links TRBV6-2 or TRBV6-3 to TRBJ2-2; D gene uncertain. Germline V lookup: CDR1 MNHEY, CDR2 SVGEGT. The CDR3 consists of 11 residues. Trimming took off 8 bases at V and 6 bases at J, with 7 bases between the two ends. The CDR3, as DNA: TGTGCCAGCGAGTACGCCGGGGAGCTGTTTTTT. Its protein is CASEYAGELFF.

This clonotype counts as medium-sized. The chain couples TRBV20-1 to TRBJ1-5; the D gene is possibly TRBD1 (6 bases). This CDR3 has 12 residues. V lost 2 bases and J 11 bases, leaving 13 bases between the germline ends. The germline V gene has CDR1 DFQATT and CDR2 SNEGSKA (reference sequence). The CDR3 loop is CSARIRGISQHF. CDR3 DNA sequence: TGCAGTGCTAGAATTAGGGGGATTTCCCAGCATTTT.

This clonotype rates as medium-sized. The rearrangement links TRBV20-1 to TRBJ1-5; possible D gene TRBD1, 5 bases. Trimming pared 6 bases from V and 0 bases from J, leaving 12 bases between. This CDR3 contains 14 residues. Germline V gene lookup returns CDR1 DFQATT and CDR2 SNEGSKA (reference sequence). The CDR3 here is CSAQGGVSNQPQHF. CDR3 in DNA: TGCAGTGCCCAGGGAGGGGTTAGCAATCAGCCCCAGCATTTT.

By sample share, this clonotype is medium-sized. The CDR3, as DNA: TGTGCCAGCAGTCACCGGGACGGCTACGAGCAGTACTTC. The encoded protein is CASSHRDGYEQYF. The chain carries TRBV6-5 and TRBJ2-7; D tentatively reads TRBD1 or TRBD2 (5 bases each). The CDR3 is 13 residues long. V was clipped by 5 bases and J by 3 bases, with 11 bases between them. The germline CDR1 and CDR2 sequences are MNHEY and SVGAGI.

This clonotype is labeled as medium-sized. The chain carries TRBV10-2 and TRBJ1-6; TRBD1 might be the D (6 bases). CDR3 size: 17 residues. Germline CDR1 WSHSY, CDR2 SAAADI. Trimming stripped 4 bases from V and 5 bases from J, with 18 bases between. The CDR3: CASSGAGAGAHNSPLHF. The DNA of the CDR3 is TGCGCCAGCAGTGGAGCGGGGGCCGGGGCACATAATTCACCCCTCCACTTT.

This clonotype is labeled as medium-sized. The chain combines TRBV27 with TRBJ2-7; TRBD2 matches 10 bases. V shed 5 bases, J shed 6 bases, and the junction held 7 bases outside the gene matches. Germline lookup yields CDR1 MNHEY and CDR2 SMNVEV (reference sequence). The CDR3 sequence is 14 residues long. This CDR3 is CASSPWTSGGEQYF. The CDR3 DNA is TGTGCCAGCAGTCCCTGGACTAGCGGCGGCGAGCAGTACTTC.

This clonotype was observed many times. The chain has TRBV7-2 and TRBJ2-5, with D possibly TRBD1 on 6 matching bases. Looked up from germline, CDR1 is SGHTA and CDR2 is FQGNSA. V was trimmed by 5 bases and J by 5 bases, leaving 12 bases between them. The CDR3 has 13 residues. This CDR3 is CASSPRGWETQYF. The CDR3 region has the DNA TGTGCCAGCAGCCCCAGGGGCTGGGAGACCCAGTACTTC. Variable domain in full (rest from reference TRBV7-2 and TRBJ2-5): GAGVSQSPSNKVTEKGKDVELRCDPISGHTALYWYRQSLGQGLEFLIYFQGNSAPDKSGLPSDRFSAERTGGSVSTLTIQRTQQEDSAVYLCASSPRGWETQYFGPGTRLLVL.

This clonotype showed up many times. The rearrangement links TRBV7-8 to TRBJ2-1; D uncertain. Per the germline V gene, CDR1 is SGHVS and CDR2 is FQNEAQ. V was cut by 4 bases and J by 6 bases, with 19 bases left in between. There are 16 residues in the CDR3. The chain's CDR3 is CASSSRTPAIGNEQFF. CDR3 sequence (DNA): TGTGCCAGCAGCTCCAGGACCCCAGCTATCGGCAATGAGCAGTTCTTC. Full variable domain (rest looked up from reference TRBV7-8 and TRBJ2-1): GAGVSQSPRYKVAKRGQDVALRCDPISGHVSLFWYQQALGQGPEFLTYFQNEAQLDKSGLPSDRFFAERPEGSVSTLKIQRTQQEDSAVYLCASSSRTPAIGNEQFFGPGTRLTVL.